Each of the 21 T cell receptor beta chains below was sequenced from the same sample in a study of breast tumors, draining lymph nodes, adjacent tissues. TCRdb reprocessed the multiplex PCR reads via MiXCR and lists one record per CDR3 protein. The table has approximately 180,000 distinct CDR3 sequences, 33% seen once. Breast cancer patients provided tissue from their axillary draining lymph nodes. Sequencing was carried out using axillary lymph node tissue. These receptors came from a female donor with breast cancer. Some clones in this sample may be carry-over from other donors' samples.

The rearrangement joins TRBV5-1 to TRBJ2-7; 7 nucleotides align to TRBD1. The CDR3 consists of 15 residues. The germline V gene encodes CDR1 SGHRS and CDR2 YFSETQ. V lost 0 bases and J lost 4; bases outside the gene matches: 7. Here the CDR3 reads CASSLEATGMYEQYF. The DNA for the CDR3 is TGCGCCAGCAGCTTGGAAGCGACAGGGATGTACGAGCAGTACTTC. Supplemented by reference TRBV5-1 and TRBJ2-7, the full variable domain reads KAGVTQTPRYLIKTRGQQVTLSCSPISGHRSVSWYQQTPGQGLQFLFEYFSETQRNKGNFPGRFSGRQFSNSRSEMNVSTLELGDSALYLCASSLEATGMYEQYFGPGTRLTVT.

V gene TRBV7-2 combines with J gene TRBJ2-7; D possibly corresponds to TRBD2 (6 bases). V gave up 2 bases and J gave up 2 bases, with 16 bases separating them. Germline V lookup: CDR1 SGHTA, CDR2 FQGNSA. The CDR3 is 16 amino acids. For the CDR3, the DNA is TGTGCCAGCAGCTTAAGCGTAGCGGACCCGACCTACGAGCAGTACTTC. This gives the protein CASSLSVADPTYEQYF.

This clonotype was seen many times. The CDR3: CASSLERRGVISNWSPLHF. The CDR3 DNA reads as TGCGCCAGCAGCTTAGAGCGGAGAGGGGTTATTTCGAATTGGTCACCCCTCCACTTT. The chain links TRBV5-1 to TRBJ1-6, with D possibly being TRBD1 (5 bases). This CDR3 region has 19 residues. Germline V CDR1 and CDR2: SGHRS, YFSETQ. Trimming removed 2 bases at V and 10 bases at J, with 28 bases between.

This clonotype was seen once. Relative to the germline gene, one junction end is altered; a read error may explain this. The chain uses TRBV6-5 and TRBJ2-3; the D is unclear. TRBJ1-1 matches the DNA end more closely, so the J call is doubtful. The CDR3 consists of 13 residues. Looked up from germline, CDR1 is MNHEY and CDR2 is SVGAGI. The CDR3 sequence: CASSHSVNTEAFF. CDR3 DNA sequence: TGTGCCAGCAGTCACTCGGTGAACACTGAAGCTTTCTTT.

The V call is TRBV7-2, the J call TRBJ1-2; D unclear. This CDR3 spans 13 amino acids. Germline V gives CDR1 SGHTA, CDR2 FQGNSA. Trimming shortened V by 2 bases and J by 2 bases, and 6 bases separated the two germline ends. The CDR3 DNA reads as TGTGCCAGCAGCTTACGGCCCAACTATGGCTACACCTTC. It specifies CASSLRPNYGYTF.

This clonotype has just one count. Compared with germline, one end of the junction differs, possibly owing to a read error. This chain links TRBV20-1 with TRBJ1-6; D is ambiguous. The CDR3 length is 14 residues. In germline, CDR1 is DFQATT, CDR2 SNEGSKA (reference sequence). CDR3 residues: CSAGEFLPNSPPHF. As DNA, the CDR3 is TGCAGTGCTGGAGAGTTTCTCCCCAATTCACCCCCCCACTTT.

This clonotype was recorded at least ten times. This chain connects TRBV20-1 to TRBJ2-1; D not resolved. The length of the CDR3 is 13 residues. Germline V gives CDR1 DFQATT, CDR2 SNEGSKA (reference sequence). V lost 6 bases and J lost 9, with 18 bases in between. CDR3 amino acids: CSAPPEGWGEQFF. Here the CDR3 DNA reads TGCAGTGCCCCCCCGGAAGGCTGGGGTGAGCAGTTCTTC.

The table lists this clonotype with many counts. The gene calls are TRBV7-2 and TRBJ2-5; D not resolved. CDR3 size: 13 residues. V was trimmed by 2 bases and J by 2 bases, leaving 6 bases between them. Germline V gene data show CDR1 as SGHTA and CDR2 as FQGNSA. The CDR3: CASSLTPQETQYF. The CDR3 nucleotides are TGTGCCAGCAGCTTAACACCACAAGAGACCCAGTACTTC.

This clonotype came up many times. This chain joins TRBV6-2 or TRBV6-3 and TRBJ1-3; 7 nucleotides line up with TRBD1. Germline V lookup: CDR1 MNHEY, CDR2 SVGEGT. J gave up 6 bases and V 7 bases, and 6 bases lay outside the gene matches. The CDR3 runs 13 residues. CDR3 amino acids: CASKGDSENTIYF. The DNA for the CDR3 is TGTGCCAGCAAAGGGGACAGCGAAAACACCATATATTTT.

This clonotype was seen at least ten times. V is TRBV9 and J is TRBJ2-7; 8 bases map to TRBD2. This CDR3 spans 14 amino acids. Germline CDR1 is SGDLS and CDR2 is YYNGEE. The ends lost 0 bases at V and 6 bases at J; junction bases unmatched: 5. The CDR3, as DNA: TGTGCCAGCAGCGTAGGGGGACGGGGGGGCGAGCAGTACTTC. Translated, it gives CASSVGGRGGEQYF.

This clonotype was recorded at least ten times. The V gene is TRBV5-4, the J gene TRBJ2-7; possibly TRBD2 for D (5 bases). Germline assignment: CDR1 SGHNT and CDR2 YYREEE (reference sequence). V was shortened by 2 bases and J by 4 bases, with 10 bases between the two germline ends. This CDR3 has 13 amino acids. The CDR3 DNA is TGTGCCAGCAGCTTCGGCGGACTGTACGAGCAGTACTTC. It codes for CASSFGGLYEQYF.

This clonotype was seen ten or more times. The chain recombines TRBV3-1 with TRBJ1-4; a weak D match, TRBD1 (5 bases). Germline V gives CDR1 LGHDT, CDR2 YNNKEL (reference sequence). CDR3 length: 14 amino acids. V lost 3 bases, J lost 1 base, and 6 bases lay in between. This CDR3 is CASSQRGTNEKLFF. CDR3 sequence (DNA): TGTGCCAGCAGCCAGAGGGGAACTAATGAAAAACTGTTTTTT.

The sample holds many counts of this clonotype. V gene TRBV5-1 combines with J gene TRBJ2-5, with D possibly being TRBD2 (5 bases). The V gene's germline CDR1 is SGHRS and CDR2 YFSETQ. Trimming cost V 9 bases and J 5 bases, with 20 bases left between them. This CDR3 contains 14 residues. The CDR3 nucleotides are TGCGCCACCAACTGGCGGGCCGGCGGGGAGACCCAGTACTTC. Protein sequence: CATNWRAGGETQYF.

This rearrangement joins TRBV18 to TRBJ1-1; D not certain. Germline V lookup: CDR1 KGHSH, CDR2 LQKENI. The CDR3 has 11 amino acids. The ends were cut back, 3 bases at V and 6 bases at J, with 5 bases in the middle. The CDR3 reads CASSPNSEAFF. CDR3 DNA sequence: TGTGCCAGCTCACCTAACTCTGAAGCTTTCTTT.

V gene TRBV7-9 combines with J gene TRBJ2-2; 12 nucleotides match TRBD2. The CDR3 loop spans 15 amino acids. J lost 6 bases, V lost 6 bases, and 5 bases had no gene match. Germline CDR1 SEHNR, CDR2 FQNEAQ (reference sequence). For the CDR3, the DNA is TGTGCCAGCAGAGGGCTAGCGGGAGGGCCCGGGGAGCTGTTTTTT. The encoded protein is CASRGLAGGPGELFF. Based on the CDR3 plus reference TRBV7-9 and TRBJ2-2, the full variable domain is DTGVSQNPRHKITKRGQNVTFRCDPISEHNRLYWYRQTLGQGPEFLTYFQNEAQLEKSRLLSDRFSAERPKGSFSTLEIQRTEQGDSAMYLCASRGLAGGPGELFFGEGSRLTVL.

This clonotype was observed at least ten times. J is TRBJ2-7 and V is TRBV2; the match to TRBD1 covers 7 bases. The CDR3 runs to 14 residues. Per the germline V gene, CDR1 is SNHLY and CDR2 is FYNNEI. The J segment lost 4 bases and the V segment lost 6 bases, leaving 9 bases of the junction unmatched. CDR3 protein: CASSYSGQSYEQYF. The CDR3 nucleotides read TGTGCCAGCAGCTACTCGGGACAGTCTTACGAGCAGTACTTC. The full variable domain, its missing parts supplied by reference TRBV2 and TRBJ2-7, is EPEVTQTPSHQVTQMGQEVILRCVPISNHLYFYWYRQILGQKVEFLVSFYNNEISEKSEIFDDQFSVERPDGSNFTLKIRSTKLEDSAMYFCASSYSGQSYEQYFGPGTRLTVT.

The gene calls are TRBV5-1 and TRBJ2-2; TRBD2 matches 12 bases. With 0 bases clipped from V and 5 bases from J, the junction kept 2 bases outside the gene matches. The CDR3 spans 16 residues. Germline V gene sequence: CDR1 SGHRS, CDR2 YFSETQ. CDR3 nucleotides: TGCGCCAGCAGCTTGGGACTAGCGGGAGCGACCGGGGAGCTGTTTTTT. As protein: CASSLGLAGATGELFF.

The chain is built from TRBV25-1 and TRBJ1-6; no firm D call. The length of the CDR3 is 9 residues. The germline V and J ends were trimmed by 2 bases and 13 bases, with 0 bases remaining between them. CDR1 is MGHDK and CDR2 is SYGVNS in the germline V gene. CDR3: CASSEPLHF. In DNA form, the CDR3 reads TGTGCCAGCAGTGAACCCCTCCACTTT.

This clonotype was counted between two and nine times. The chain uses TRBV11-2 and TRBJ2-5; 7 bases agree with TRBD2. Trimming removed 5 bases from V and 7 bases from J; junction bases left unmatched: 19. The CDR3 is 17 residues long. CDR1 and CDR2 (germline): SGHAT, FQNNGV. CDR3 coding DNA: TGTGCCAGCAGCCACACCATGGACTCGCGGGAGTCCGGGACCCAGTACTTC. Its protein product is CASSHTMDSRESGTQYF. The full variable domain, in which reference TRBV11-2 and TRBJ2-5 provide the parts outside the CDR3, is EAGVAQSPRYKIIEKRQSVAFWCNPISGHATLYWYQQILGQGPKLLIQFQNNGVVDDSQLPKDRFSAERLKGVDSTLKIQPAKLEDSAVYLCASSHTMDSRESGTQYFGPGTRLLVL.

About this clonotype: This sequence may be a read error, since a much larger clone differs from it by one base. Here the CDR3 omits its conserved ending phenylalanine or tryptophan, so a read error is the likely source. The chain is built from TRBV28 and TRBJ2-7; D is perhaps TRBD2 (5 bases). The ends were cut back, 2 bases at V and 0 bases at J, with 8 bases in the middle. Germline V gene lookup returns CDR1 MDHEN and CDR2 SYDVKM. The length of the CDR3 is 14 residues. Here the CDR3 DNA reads TGTGCCAGCAGTTTAGCGGGCCTCTCCTACGAGCAGTACCTC. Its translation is CASSLAGLSYEQYL.

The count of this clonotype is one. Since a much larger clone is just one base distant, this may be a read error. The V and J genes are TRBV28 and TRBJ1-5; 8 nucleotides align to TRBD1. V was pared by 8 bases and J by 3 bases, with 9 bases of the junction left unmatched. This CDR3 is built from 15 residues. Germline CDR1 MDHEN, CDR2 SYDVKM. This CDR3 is CASGYRGTNNQPQHF. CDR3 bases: TGTGCCAGCGGTTACAGGGGGACGAACAATCAGCCCCAGCATTTT.